Presented here are 2 T cell receptor beta chains from one specimen sequenced in a study of T cells in Graves' hyperthyroidism and ophthalmopathy. Using RNA transcripts as the source, TCR beta CDR3 regions were amplified. TCR CDR3 underwent first-round RT-PCR with the HTBI primer set. TCRdb ran MiXCR on the multiplex PCR reads and lists one entry per CDR3 protein. Of roughly 800,000 distinct CDR3 sequences in the sample, over 35% were seen once. The sequencing input was blood. The receptor set was obtained from a man aged 18 to 29 with Graves' hyperthyroidism.

The table lists this clonotype with a few counts. The gene calls are TRBV6-5 and TRBJ1-2; D is unresolved. Trimming took 0 bases from V and 6 from J, leaving 14 bases between them. The CDR3 runs 15 residues. Per germline, CDR1 MNHEY and CDR2 SVGAGI. CDR3 DNA sequence: TGTGCCAGCAGTTACTCGAAGCCCAGAAGAGATGGCTACACCTTC. Protein: CASSYSKPRRDGYTF.

This clonotype was observed many times. The chain links TRBV7-9 to TRBJ2-7, with 7 positions matching TRBD2. Germline loops: CDR1 SEHNR, CDR2 FQNEAQ (reference sequence). J was trimmed by 6 bases and V by 11 bases; bases with no gene match: 7. The CDR3 has 11 residues. CDR3 region: CASGVAGEQYF. The CDR3 DNA is TGTGCCTCGGGGGTAGCGGGCGAGCAGTACTTC. Supplemented by reference TRBV7-9 and TRBJ2-7, the full variable domain reads DTGVSQNPRHKITKRGQNVTFRCDPISEHNRLYWYRQTLGQGPEFLTYFQNEAQLEKSRLLSDRFSAERPKGSFSTLEIQRTEQGDSAMYLCASGVAGEQYFGPGTRLTVT.